The 9 T cell receptor beta chains below come from one sample, sequenced in a study. TCRdb analysed the RT-PCR reads with MiXCR anew, one entry per CDR3 protein. The sample carries about 680,000 distinct CDR3 sequences, more than 13% recorded once. Sequencing input: memory CD4+ T cells from blood. The receptors derive from a female donor in good health, serving as a healthy control.

The genes are TRBV7-2 and TRBJ2-3; TRBD2 is a possible D gene (5 bases). The length of the CDR3 is 14 residues. V was pared by 1 base and J by 4 bases, with 9 bases between. Germline V CDR1 and CDR2: SGHTA, FQGNSA. The CDR3 loop is CASSLGSSSDTQYF. Here the CDR3 DNA reads TGTGCCAGCAGCTTAGGATCTAGCTCAGATACGCAGTATTTT.

This clonotype has more than one count but fewer than ten. The chain carries TRBV7-2 and TRBJ2-1; D assignment may be TRBD1 or TRBD2 (5 bases each). CDR1 and CDR2 (germline): SGHTA, FQGNSA. Trimming removed 3 bases from V and 2 bases from J, with 11 bases in between. There are 15 residues in the CDR3. In nucleotides, the CDR3 is TGTGCCAGCAGCTTCCAGGGACCGGCCTACAATGAGCAGTTCTTC. Its translation is CASSFQGPAYNEQFF.

The chain employs TRBV12-3 or TRBV12-4 and TRBJ2-5; D might be TRBD1 (6 bases). With 7 bases removed from V and 5 bases from J, the gap between germline ends came to 20 bases. The CDR3 totals 15 residues. This CDR3 is CASNDDRLDMETQYF. The CDR3 DNA follows: TGTGCCAGCAACGACGACAGGTTAGACATGGAGACCCAGTACTTC.

This clonotype was counted a few times. The chain links TRBV20-1 to TRBJ2-7, with TRBD1 matching over 7 bases. The V and J ends lost 5 bases and 3 bases, in that order; junction bases with no gene match: 4. Germline CDR1 is DFQATT and CDR2 is SNEGSKA (reference sequence). The CDR3 extends over 12 amino acids. CDR3 in DNA: TGCAGTGCTGGGGACAGAGGCTACGAGCAGTACTTC. The encoded protein is CSAGDRGYEQYF.

At least ten counts were recorded for this clonotype. The V and J genes are TRBV20-1 and TRBJ2-1, with 7 bases identical to TRBD1. The V and J ends lost 1 base and 4 bases, in that order; junction bases with no gene match: 7. The CDR3 is 15 amino acids. Germline CDR1 DFQATT, CDR2 SNEGSKA (reference sequence). The DNA for the CDR3 is TGCAGTGCTAGAGTAAGGACAGGTCTTTACAATGAGCAGTTCTTC. It codes for CSARVRTGLYNEQFF.

The chain has TRBV3-1 and TRBJ1-5; D call uncertain. CDR1 is LGHDT, CDR2 YNNKEL, per germline (reference sequence). The CDR3 covers 14 residues. V was clipped by 0 bases and J by 0 bases, with 3 bases between them. CDR3 protein: CASSQDTSNQPQHF. CDR3 coding DNA: TGTGCCAGCAGCCAAGATACTAGCAATCAGCCCCAGCATTTT.

In regard to this clonotype: An end of the junction does not agree with germline; a read error may underlie this. The chain links TRBV7-3 to TRBJ1-1; D might be TRBD1 (6 bases). Looked up from germline, CDR1 is SGHTA and CDR2 is FQGTGA. This CDR3 is built from 15 residues. The CDR3 region is CASSLKGGFETEALF. CDR3 in DNA: TGTGCCAGCAGCTTAAAGGGGGGATTTGAAACTGAAGCTTTGTTT.

The V call is TRBV12-3 or TRBV12-4, the J call TRBJ2-7; TRBD1 might be the D (6 bases). Trimming cost V 5 bases and J 0 bases, with 20 bases left between them. This CDR3 is built from 17 residues. The CDR3 DNA reads as TGTGCCAGCAGTCCATACCCCCCAGGGGTAAGCTCCTACGAGCAGTACTTC. It specifies CASSPYPPGVSSYEQYF.

This clonotype was seen a few times. The chain has TRBV5-1 and TRBJ2-3; D is unresolved. Germline CDR1 SGHRS, CDR2 YFSETQ. CDR3 length: 15 amino acids. Deletions cut 1 base from V and 0 bases from J, with 9 bases between. The CDR3 nucleotides are TGCGCCAGCAGCTTGTCGGCTTCTAGCACAGATACGCAGTATTTT. Protein: CASSLSASSTDTQYF.